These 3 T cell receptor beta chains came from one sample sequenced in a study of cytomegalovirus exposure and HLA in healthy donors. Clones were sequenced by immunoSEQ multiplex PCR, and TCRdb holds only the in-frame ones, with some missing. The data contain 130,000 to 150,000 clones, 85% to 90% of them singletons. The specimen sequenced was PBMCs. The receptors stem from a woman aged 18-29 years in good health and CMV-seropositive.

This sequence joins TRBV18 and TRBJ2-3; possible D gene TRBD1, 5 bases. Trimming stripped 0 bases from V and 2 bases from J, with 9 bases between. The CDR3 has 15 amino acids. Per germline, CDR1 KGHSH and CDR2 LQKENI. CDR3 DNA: TGTGCCAGCTCACCACCGTCAGGGTACACAGATACGCAGTATTTT. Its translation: CASSPPSGYTDTQYF.

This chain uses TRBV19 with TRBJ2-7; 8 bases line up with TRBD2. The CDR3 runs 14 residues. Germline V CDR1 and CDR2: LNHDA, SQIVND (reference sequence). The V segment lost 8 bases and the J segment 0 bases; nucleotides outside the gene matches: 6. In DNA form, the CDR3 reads TGTGCCAGTGCCTTAGCGGGGAGCTCCTACGAGCAGTACTTC. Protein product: CASALAGSSYEQYF.

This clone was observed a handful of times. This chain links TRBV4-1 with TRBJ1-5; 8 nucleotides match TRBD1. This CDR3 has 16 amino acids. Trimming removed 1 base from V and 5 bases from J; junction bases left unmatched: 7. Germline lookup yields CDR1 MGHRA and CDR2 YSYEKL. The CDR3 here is CASSQAGQALYQPQHF. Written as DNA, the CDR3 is TGCGCCAGCAGCCAAGCGGGACAGGCTCTATATCAGCCCCAGCATTTT.